Listed here are 18 T cell receptor beta chains from one sample, sequenced in a study of T-cell memory formation after mild COVID-19. MiXCR was run by TCRdb on the 5' RACE reads, yielding one entry per CDR3 protein. The sample shows roughly 250,000 distinct CDR3 sequences, around 15% of them seen only once. Sequenced input: PBMCs or a T cell subset sorted from them (not recorded which). The receptors shown here come from a young man who had mild COVID-19 (a few samples of this study predate the infection). Cell type and time point are not known.

V and J are TRBV27 and TRBJ1-2; maybe TRBD1 (6 bases). The V and J ends lost 5 bases and 4 bases respectively, with 14 bases between them. The CDR3 runs to 14 residues. Germline assignment: CDR1 MNHEY and CDR2 SMNVEV (reference sequence). The CDR3, as DNA: TGTGCCAGCAGTACCTCTCCGGGGGCCTATGGCTACACCTTC. Amino acids: CASSTSPGAYGYTF.

The chain has TRBV9 and TRBJ2-1; a weak D match, TRBD2 (5 bases). This CDR3 has 15 residues. The V end lost 0 bases, the J end lost 7 bases, and 14 bases lay between the germline ends. In germline, CDR1 is SGDLS, CDR2 YYNGEE. The CDR3 spells CASSVDKRRTNEQFF. CDR3 in DNA: TGTGCCAGCAGCGTAGATAAGCGGCGGACGAATGAGCAGTTCTTC.

This chain uses TRBV6-5 with TRBJ2-6; the D gene is possibly TRBD1 (5 bases). V was trimmed by 6 bases and J by 0 bases, leaving 12 bases between them. The CDR3 consists of 16 residues. Germline V gives CDR1 MNHEY, CDR2 SVGAGI. CDR3 DNA: TGTGCCAGCAGCCGATCAGGGTCCTCTGGGGCCAACGTCCTGACTTTC. This gives the protein CASSRSGSSGANVLTF.

The chain combines TRBV7-3 with TRBJ2-3, with 8 bases identical to TRBD2. The CDR3 spans 14 residues. The germline V gene encodes CDR1 SGHTA and CDR2 FQGTGA. V gave up 6 bases and J gave up 1 base; unmatched junction bases: 3. CDR3 loop: CASRLSGGTDTQYF. CDR3 nucleotide sequence: TGTGCCAGCAGGCTTAGCGGGGGCACAGATACGCAGTATTTT.

V usage is TRBV25-1 and J usage is TRBJ1-2; possible D gene TRBD1, 5 bases. The CDR3 length is 13 residues. CDR1 and CDR2 (germline): MGHDK, SYGVNS. V lost 3 bases and J 8 bases, leaving 13 bases between the germline ends. The CDR3 DNA is TGTGCCAGCAGTGATGCAGGGAGTCGGGGCTACACCTTC. This gives the protein CASSDAGSRGYTF.

This clonotype was detected only a few times. This chain connects TRBV5-1 to TRBJ2-1, with D maybe TRBD2 (5 bases). Germline V gene sequence: CDR1 SGHRS, CDR2 YFSETQ. This CDR3 contains 13 residues. Trimming pared 0 bases from V and 5 bases from J, leaving 6 bases between. Here the CDR3 DNA reads TGCGCCAGCAGCTTGGTACTAGACAATGAGCAGTTCTTC. This gives the protein CASSLVLDNEQFF.

For this clonotype: A junction end diverges from the germline sequence, so it may reflect a read error. The chain employs TRBV7-6 and TRBJ2-3; D is perhaps TRBD2 (5 bases). The CDR3 consists of 14 residues. Germline values: CDR1 SGHVS, CDR2 FNYEAQ. The CDR3 region is CASSLLARTDTQYF. The CDR3, as DNA: TGTGCCAGCAGCTTACTAGCCCGCACGGATACGCAGTATTTT. The full variable domain, completed using reference TRBV7-6 and TRBJ2-3, is GAGVSQSPRYKVTKRGQDVALRCDPISGHVSLYWYRQALGQGPEFLTYFNYEAQQDKSGLPNDRFSAERPEGSISTLTIQRTEQRDSAMYRCASSLLARTDTQYFGPGTRLTVL.

The V gene is TRBV28, the J gene TRBJ2-7; D tentatively fits TRBD1 or TRBD2 (5 bases each). Deletions cut 6 bases from V and 6 bases from J, with 12 bases between. The CDR3 consists of 12 residues. Germline lookup yields CDR1 MDHEN and CDR2 SYDVKM. The CDR3 sequence: CASSRGVSEQYV. CDR3 nucleotides: TGTGCCAGCAGCCGAGGGGTGAGCGAGCAGTACGTC.

This clonotype was observed a single time. The chain has TRBV25-1 and TRBJ2-1; the D gene is possibly TRBD2 (5 bases). Germline CDR1 reads MGHDK; CDR2 reads SYGVNS. Trimming stripped 6 bases from V and 4 bases from J, with 16 bases between. This CDR3 is 15 amino acids long. The CDR3 region has the DNA TGTGCCAGCAGCCCACGGTACGGGGATTACAATGAGCAGTTCTTC. It translates to CASSPRYGDYNEQFF.

The chain couples TRBV7-2 to TRBJ1-3; D is perhaps TRBD1 (5 bases). CDR3 length equals 13 residues. Deletions cut 1 base from V and 4 bases from J, with 5 bases between. Germline assignment: CDR1 SGHTA and CDR2 FQGNSA. CDR3 in amino acids: CASSLDRGNTIYF. DNA for the CDR3: TGTGCCAGCAGCTTAGACAGGGGAAACACCATATATTTT.

The chain employs TRBV29-1 and TRBJ2-7; TRBD2 might be the D (6 bases). Germline-derived CDR1 and CDR2 are SQVTM and ANQGSEA. V was shortened by 5 bases and J by 1 base, with 18 bases between the two germline ends. The CDR3 has 15 residues. This chain's CDR3 is CSVSPGGRGSYEQYF. CDR3 DNA sequence: TGCAGCGTTTCCCCCGGGGGTAGGGGATCCTACGAGCAGTACTTC.

This clonotype was counted only a few times. This chain links TRBV5-1 with TRBJ2-7; D uncertain. V lost 0 bases and J 4 bases, leaving 11 bases between the germline ends. The V gene's germline CDR1 is SGHRS and CDR2 YFSETQ. The CDR3 extends over 14 amino acids. The CDR3 coding sequence is TGCGCCAGCAGCTTGGAGTATCCGACTTACGAGCAGTACTTC. It is translated as CASSLEYPTYEQYF.

The chain carries TRBV21-1 and TRBJ1-4. TRBV21-1 counts as a pseudogene. CDR3 size: 17 residues. DNA for the CDR3: TGTGCCAGCAGCCAGGGGTCAGGGCCCCTAGGTTGGGAAAAACTGTTTTTT. This codes for CASSQGSGPLGWEKLFF.

This clonotype has just a few counts. This chain connects TRBV2 to TRBJ2-7, with D possibly matching TRBD1 (5 bases). This CDR3 comprises 12 residues. The germline V and J ends were trimmed by 6 bases and 10 bases, with 16 bases remaining between them. Germline assignment: CDR1 SNHLY and CDR2 FYNNEI. This chain's CDR3 is CASSLTDSLQYV. The CDR3 nucleotides are TGTGCCAGCAGCCTCACCGACAGCCTCCAGTACGTC.

In its sample, this clonotype was seen a few times. This chain links TRBV11-2 with TRBJ1-2; D not certain. Germline loops: CDR1 SGHAT, CDR2 FQNNGV. The CDR3 has 14 residues. V gave up 0 bases and J gave up 4 bases, with 9 bases separating them. CDR3 in amino acids: CASSLEAVFYGYTF. In DNA, the CDR3 is TGTGCCAGCAGCTTAGAAGCAGTTTTCTATGGCTACACCTTC.

The table lists this clonotype with a few counts. The J gene is TRBJ1-5, the V gene TRBV12-3 or TRBV12-4; D gene uncertain. The CDR3 covers 14 residues. Trimming pared 6 bases from V and 2 bases from J, leaving 11 bases between. The CDR3 spells CASRLRVGNQPQHF. CDR3 DNA: TGTGCCAGCAGACTAAGGGTTGGCAATCAGCCCCAGCATTTT.

The J gene is TRBJ2-3, the V gene TRBV5-1; 11 bases map to TRBD2. V lost 4 bases to trimming and J lost 0 bases; unmatched junction nucleotides: 13. This CDR3 comprises 19 residues. Germline values: CDR1 SGHRS, CDR2 YFSETQ. The DNA for the CDR3 is TGCGCCAGCAGCCCCACTAGCGGGGGTCTCCGCCCTAGCACAGATACGCAGTATTTT. Translated, it gives CASSPTSGGLRPSTDTQYF.

The chain employs TRBV12-3 or TRBV12-4 and TRBJ2-7; 7 bases fit TRBD1. CDR3 length equals 13 residues. V gave up 5 bases and J gave up 5 bases; unmatched junction bases: 6. The CDR3 nucleotides read TGTGCCAGCAGTATACAGGGGTTCAACGAGCAGTACTTC. It encodes CASSIQGFNEQYF.